This T cell receptor beta chain is drawn from a study of control samples from healthy donors and cancer patients. Only one count was recorded for this clone. The V end was cut by 3 bases, the J end by 4 bases, with 9 bases between. This CDR3 is 13 amino acids long. The V gene's germline CDR1 is SNHLY and CDR2 FYNNEI. The repertoire was sequenced with immunoSEQ multiplex PCR; TCRdb's copy has only in-frame clones and lacks some. The repertoire holds roughly 130,000 clones, less than 95% seen once, with 8.6% in the top ten. This clonotype was obtained from a man aged 18 to 29 in good health. The chain is built from TRBV2 and TRBJ2-5; D uncertain. The source material was blood. In nucleotides, the CDR3 is TGTGCCAGCAGTGACCCGGGTCCAGAGACCCAGTACTTC. Its protein is CASSDPGPETQYF.